This T cell receptor beta chain appears in the sequencing data of a study of cytotoxic CD8 clonotypes in ibrutinib-treated CLL. This CDR3 is 12 amino acids long. Germline values: CDR1 SGHTA, CDR2 FQGTGA. Trimming took off 5 bases at V and 4 bases at J, with 7 bases between the two ends. Sequencing used immunoSEQ multiplex PCR; TCRdb keeps in-frame clones, though not all of them. The sample includes fewer than 90,000 clones, roughly 84% of them seen just once. The sequenced sample was PBMCs, obtained before ibrutinib treatment. The rearrangement joins TRBV7-3 to TRBJ2-3; maybe TRBD2 (6 bases). This clonotype was obtained from a human donor with chronic lymphocytic leukemia. The CDR3 region has the DNA TGTGCCAGCAGCCGCGGGGCAGATACGCAGTATTTT. It specifies CASSRGADTQYF.